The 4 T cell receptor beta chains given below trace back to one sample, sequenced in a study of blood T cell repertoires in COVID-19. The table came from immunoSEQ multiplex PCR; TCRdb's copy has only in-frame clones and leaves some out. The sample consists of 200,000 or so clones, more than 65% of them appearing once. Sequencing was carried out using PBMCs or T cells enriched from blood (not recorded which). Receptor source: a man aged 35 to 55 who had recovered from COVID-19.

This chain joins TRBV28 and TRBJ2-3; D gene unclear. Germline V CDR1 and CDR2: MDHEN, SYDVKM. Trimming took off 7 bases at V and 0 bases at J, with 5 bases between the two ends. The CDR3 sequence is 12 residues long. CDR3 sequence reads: CASTPSTDTQYF. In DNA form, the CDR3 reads TGTGCCAGCACTCCGAGCACAGATACGCAGTATTTT.

The CDR3 is CASRQGWGTEAFF. Written as DNA, the CDR3 is TGTGCCAGCCGACAGGGTTGGGGCACTGAAGCTTTCTTT. The chain has TRBV19 and TRBJ1-1, with TRBD1 matching over 7 bases. Trimming at V came to 9 bases and at J to 4 bases, leaving 8 bases not matched to a gene. CDR1 and CDR2 from the germline V gene are LNHDA and SQIVND (reference sequence). The CDR3 spans 13 residues. Complete variable domain (other parts from reference TRBV19 and TRBJ1-1): DGGITQSPKYLFRKEGQNVTLSCEQNLNHDAMYWYRQDPGQGLRLIYYSQIVNDFQKGDIAEGYSVSREKKESFPLTVTSAQKNPTAFYLCASRQGWGTEAFFGQGTRLTVV.

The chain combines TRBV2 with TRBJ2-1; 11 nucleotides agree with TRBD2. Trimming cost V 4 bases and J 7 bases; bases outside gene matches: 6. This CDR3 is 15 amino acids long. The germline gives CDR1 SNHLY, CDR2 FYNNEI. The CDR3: CASSGSSGGLNEQFF. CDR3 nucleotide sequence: TGTGCCAGCAGTGGGTCTAGCGGGGGGTTAAATGAGCAGTTCTTC.

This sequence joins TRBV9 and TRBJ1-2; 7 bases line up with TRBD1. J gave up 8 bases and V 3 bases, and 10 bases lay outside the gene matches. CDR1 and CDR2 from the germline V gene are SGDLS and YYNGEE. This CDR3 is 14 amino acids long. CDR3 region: CASSAGQAGWGYTF. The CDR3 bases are TGTGCCAGCAGCGCTGGACAGGCAGGCTGGGGCTACACCTTC.